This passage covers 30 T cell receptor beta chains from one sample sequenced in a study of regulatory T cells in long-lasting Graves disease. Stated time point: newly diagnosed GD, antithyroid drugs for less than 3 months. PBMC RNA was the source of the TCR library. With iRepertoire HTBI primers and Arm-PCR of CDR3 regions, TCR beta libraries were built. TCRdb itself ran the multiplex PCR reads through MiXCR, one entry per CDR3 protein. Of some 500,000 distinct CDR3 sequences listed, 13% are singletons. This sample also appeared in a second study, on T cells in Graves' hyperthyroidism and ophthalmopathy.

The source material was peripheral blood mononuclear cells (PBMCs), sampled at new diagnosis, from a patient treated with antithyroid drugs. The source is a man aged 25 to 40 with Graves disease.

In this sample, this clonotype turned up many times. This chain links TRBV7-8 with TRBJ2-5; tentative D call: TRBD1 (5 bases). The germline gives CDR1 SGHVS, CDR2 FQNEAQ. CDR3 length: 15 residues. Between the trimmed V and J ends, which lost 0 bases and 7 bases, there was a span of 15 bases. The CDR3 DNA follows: TGTGCCAGCAGCTTAGCGCAGGGCCTACCTGGGACCCAGTACTTC. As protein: CASSLAQGLPGTQYF.

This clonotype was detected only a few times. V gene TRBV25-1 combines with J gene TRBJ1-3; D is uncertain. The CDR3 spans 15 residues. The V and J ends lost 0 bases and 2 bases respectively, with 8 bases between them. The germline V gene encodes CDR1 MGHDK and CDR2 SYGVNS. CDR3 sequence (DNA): TGTGCCAGCAGTGAATACCGGGGAACTGGAAACACCATATATTTT. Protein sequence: CASSEYRGTGNTIYF. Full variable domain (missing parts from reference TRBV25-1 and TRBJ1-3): EADIYQTPRYLVIGTGKKITLECSQTMGHDKMYWYQQDPGMELHLIHYSYGVNSTEKGDLSSESTVSRIRTEHFPLTLESARPSHTSQYLCASSEYRGTGNTIYFGEGSWLTVV.

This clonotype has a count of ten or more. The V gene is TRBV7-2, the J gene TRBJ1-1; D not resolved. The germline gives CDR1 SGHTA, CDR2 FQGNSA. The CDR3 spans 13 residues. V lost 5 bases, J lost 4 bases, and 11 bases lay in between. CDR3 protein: CASSRRTLTEAFF. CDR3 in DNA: TGTGCCAGCAGCCGCCGTACCCTCACTGAAGCTTTCTTT.

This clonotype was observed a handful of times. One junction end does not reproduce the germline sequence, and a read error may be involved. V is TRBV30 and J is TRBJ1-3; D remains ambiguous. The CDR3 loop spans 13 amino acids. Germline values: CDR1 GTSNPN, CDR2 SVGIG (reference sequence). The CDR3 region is CARRLHSGNTIYF. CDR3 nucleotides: TGTGCCCGGAGACTACACTCTGGAAACACCATATATTTT.

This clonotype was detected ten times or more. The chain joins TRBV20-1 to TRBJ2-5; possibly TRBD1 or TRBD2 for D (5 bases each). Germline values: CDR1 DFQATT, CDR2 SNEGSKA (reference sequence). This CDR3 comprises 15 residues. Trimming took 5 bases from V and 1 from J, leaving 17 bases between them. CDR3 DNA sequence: TGCAGTGCTCCACTAGGACATACGCCCCAAGAGACCCAGTACTTC. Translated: CSAPLGHTPQETQYF.

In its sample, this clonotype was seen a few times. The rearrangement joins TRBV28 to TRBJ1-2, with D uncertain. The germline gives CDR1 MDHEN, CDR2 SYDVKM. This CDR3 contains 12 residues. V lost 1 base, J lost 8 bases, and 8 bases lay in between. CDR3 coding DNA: TGTGCCAGCAGTTTATTGTTTGACGGCTACACCTTC. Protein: CASSLLFDGYTF.

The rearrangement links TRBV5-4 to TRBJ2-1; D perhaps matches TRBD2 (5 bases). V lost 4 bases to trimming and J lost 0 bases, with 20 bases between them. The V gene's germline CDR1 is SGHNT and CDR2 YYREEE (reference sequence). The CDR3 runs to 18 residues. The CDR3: CASSRPGLAVSSYNEQFF. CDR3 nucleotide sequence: TGTGCCAGCAGCCGCCCTGGGCTAGCCGTAAGCTCCTACAATGAGCAGTTCTTC.

This CDR3 reads CASSLTSGRLRETQYF. CDR3 coding DNA: TGTGCCAGCAGTTTAACTAGCGGGAGACTGAGAGAGACCCAGTACTTC. The rearrangement joins TRBV7-8 to TRBJ2-1, with 11 bases fitting TRBD2. The J call may be faulty, since TRBJ2-5 better matches the DNA end. The germline V gene encodes CDR1 SGHVS and CDR2 FQNEAQ. The CDR3 has 16 residues.

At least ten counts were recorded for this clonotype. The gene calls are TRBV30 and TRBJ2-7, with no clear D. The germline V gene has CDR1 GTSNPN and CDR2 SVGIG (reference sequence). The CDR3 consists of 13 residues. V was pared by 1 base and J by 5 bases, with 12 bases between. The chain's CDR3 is CAWSDGVWNEQYF. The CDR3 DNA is TGTGCCTGGAGTGATGGAGTTTGGAACGAGCAGTACTTC.

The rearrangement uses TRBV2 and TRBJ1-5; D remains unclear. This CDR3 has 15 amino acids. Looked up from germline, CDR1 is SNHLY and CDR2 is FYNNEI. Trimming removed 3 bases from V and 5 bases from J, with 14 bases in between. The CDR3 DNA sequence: TGTGCCAGCAGTGATTTTTTTGGAGGCGATCAGCCCCAGCATTTT. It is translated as CASSDFFGGDQPQHF.

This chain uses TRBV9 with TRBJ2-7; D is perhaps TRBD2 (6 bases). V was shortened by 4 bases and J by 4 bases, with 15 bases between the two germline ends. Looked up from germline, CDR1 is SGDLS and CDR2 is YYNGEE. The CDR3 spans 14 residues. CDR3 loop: CASSLGASAYEQYF. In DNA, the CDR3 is TGTGCCAGCAGCTTAGGGGCTAGCGCTTACGAGCAGTACTTC.

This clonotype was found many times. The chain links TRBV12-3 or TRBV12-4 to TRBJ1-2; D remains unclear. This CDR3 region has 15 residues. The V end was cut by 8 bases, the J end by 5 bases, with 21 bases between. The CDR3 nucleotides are TGTGCCAGCTCCTTGGGAGCAGGACGCGGGTATGGCTACACCTTC. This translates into CASSLGAGRGYGYTF.

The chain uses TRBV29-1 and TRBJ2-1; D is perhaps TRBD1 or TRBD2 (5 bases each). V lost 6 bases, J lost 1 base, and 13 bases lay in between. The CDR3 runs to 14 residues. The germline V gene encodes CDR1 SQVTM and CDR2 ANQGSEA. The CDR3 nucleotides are TGCAGCGTGGGAGACAGCGGATCCTACAATGAGCAGTTCTTC. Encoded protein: CSVGDSGSYNEQFF.

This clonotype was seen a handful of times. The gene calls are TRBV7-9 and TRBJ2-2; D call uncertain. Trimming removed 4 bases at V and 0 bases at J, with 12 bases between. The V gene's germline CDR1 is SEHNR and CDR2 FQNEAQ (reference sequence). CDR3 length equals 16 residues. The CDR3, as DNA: TGTGCCAGCAGCTCGGGTGTGGGGTCGAACACCGGGGAGCTGTTTTTT. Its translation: CASSSGVGSNTGELFF. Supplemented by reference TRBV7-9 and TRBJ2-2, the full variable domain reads DTGVSQNPRHKITKRGQNVTFRCDPISEHNRLYWYRQTLGQGPEFLTYFQNEAQLEKSRLLSDRFSAERPKGSFSTLEIQRTEQGDSAMYLCASSSGVGSNTGELFFGEGSRLTVL.

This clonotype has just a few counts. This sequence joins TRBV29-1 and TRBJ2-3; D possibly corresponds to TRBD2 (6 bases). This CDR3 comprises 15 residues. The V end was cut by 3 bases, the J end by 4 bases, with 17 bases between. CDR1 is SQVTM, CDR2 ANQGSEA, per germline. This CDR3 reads CSVEIVTGAPDTQYF. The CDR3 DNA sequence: TGCAGCGTTGAGATAGTGACGGGAGCGCCAGATACGCAGTATTTT.

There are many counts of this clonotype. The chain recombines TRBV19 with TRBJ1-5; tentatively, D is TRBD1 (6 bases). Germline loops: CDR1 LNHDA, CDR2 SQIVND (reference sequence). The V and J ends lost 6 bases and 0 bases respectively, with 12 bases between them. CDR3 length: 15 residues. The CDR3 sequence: CASRRTENSNQPQHF. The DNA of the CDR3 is TGTGCCAGTAGGAGGACAGAAAATAGCAATCAGCCCCAGCATTTT.

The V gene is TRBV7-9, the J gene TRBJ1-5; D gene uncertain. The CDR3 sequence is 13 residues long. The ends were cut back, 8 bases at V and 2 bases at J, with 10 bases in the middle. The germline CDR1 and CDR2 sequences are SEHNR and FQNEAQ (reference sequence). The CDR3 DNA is TGTGCCAGCGCGGAGATTGGCAATCAGCCCCAGCATTTT. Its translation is CASAEIGNQPQHF.

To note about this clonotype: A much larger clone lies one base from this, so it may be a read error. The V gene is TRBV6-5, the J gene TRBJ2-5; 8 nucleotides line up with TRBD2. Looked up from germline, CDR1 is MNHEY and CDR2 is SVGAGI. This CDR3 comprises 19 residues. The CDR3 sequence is CTSSYTGARSGTFQETQYF. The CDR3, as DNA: TGTACCAGCAGTTACACTGGGGCCCGTAGCGGGACTTTCCAAGAGACCCAGTACTTC.

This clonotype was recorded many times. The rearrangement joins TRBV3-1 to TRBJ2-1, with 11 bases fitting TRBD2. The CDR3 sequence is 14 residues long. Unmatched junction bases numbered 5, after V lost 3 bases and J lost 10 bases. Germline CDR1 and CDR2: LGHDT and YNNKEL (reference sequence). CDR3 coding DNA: TGTGCCAGCAGCCATACTAGCGGGAGACGCGAGCAGTTCTTC. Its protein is CASSHTSGRREQFF.

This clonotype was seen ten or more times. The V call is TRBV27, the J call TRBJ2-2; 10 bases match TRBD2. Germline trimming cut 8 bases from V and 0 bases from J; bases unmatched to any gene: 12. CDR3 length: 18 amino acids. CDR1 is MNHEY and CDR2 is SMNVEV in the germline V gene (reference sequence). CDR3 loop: CASSSSGSKFANTGELFF. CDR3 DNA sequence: TGTGCCAGCTCGTCTAGCGGGAGCAAATTCGCGAACACCGGGGAGCTGTTTTTT.

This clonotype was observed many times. The CDR3: CASSLVSRDETQYF. DNA of the CDR3: TGTGCCAGCAGCTTAGTGAGCCGCGACGAGACCCAGTACTTC. The chain couples TRBV11-2 to TRBJ2-5; the D is unclear. CDR1 SGHAT and CDR2 FQNNGV come from the germline V gene. CDR3 length equals 14 residues. Trimming left V 1 base short and J 5 bases short, with 11 bases between.

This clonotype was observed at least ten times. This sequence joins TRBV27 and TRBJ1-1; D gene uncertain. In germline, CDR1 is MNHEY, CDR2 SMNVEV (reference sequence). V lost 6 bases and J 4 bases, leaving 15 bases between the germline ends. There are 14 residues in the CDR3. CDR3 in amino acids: CASSAGDWGTEAFF. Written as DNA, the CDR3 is TGTGCCAGCAGCGCTGGGGATTGGGGCACTGAAGCTTTCTTT.

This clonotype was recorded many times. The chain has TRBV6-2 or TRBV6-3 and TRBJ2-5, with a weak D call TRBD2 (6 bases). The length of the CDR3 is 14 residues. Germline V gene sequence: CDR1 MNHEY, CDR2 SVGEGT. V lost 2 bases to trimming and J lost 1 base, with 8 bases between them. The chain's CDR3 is CASSYLGGQETQYF. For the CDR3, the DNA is TGTGCCAGCAGTTACCTCGGGGGCCAAGAGACCCAGTACTTC.

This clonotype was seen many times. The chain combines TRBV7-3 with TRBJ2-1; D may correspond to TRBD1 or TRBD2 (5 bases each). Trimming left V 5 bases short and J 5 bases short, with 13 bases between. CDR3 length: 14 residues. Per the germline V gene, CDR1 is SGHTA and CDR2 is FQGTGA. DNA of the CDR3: TGTGCCAGCAGCGGGATTGGGGGAAACAATGAGCAGTTCTTC. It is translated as CASSGIGGNNEQFF.

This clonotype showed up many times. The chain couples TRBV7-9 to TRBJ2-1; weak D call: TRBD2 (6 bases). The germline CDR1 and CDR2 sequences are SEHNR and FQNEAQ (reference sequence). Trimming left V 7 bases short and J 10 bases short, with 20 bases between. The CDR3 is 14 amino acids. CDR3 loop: CASNGDRGFREQFF. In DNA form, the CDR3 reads TGTGCCAGCAACGGGGATCGGGGGTTTCGGGAGCAGTTCTTC.

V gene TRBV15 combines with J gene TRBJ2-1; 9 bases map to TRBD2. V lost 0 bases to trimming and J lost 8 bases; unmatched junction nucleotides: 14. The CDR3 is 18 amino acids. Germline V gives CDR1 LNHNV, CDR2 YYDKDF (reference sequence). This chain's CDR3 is CATSRDRKAGGRYYEQFF. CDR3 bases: TGTGCCACCAGCAGAGACCGTAAGGCGGGAGGGCGGTACTATGAGCAGTTCTTC.

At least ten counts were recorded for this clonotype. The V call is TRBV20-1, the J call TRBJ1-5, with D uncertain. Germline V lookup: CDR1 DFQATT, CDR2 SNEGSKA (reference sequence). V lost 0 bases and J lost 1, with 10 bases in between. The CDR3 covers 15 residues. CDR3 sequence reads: CSAREGTLSNQPQHF. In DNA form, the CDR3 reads TGCAGTGCTAGAGAGGGAACCCTCAGCAATCAGCCCCAGCATTTT.

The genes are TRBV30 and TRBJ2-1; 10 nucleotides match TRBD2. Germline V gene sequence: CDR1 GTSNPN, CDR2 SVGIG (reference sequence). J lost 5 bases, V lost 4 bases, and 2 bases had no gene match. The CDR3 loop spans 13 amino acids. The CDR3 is CAWTSGGNNEQFF. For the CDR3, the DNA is TGTGCCTGGACTAGCGGGGGCAACAATGAGCAGTTCTTC.

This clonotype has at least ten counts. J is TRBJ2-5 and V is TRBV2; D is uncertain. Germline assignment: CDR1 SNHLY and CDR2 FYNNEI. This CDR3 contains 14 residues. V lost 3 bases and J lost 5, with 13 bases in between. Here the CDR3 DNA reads TGTGCCAGCAGTGATAGTCCAAGTGGGGAGACCCAGTACTTC. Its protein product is CASSDSPSGETQYF. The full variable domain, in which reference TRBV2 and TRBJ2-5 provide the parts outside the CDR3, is EPEVTQTPSHQVTQMGQEVILRCVPISNHLYFYWYRQILGQKVEFLVSFYNNEISEKSEIFDDQFSVERPDGSNFTLKIRSTKLEDSAMYFCASSDSPSGETQYFGPGTRLLVL.

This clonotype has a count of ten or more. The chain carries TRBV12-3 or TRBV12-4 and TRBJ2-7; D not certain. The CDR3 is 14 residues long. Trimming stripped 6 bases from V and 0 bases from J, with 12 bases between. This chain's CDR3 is CASSSGPGSYEQYF. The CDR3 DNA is TGTGCCAGCAGCTCCGGGCCAGGCTCCTACGAGCAGTACTTC.